The rows below give T cell receptor beta chains drawn from one sample of a study of identical twins. Each CDR3 protein is one row after TCRdb ran MiXCR on the 5' RACE reads. The sample lists 1,800,000 or so distinct CDR3 sequences; 25% to 35% were seen once. Sequences were obtained from cord blood. The source of these receptors is a newborn girl in good health. Each CDR3 is given with its conserved first and last residue. D genes are given only for firm matches. Not all rows give a size; the values are once, few, many and, for expanded clones, a class.

CDR3	DNA	V	D	J	size
CASSPFFGHNEQFF	TGTGCCAGTAGTCCGTTTTTCGGCCACAATGAGCAGTTCTTC	TRBV19	.	TRBJ2-1	.
CASSLILKVDEQYF	TGTGCCAGCAGCTTAATCCTAAAGGTAGACGAGCAGTACTTC	TRBV7-9	.	TRBJ2-7	.
CSAAQGATEAFF	TGCAGTGCGGCACAGGGGGCCACTGAAGCTTTCTTT	TRBV20-1	TRBD1	TRBJ1-1	.
CASSLANSSYNEQFF	TGCGCCAGCAGCTTGGCCAACAGCTCCTACAATGAGCAGTTCTTC	TRBV5-1	.	TRBJ2-1	few
CASSESRGSRQVVFF	TGTGCCAGCAGTGAATCCCGGGGCAGCCGTCAGGTGGTGTTTTTT	TRBV25-1	.	TRBJ1-4	.
CASSQATTYEQYF	TGTGCCAGCAGCCAAGCCACCACCTACGAGCAGTACTTC	TRBV4-2	.	TRBJ2-7	many
CASSLGGGLAALLSYNEQFF	TGCGCCAGCAGCTTGGGGGGGGGACTAGCGGCCTTACTCTCCTACAATGAGCAGTTCTTC	TRBV5-1	TRBD2	TRBJ2-1	.
CACRIAGELFF	TGTGCCTGCCGAATCGCCGGGGAGCTGTTTTTT	TRBV27	.	TRBJ2-2	.
CASSLRGLVGAYNEQFF	TGTGCCAGCAGTTTGAGGGGGCTTGTCGGGGCCTACAATGAGCAGTTCTTC	TRBV27	TRBD1	TRBJ2-1	.
CASSQGLGRKDTDTQYF	TGCGCCAGCAGCCAAGGTCTCGGGAGAAAGGATACAGATACGCAGTATTTT	TRBV4-1	.	TRBJ2-3	few
CSAATSAPAKNIQYF	TGCAGTGCTGCAACTAGCGCCCCAGCCAAAAACATTCAGTACTTC	TRBV20-1	TRBD2	TRBJ2-4	.
CATVKGRPGANVLTF	TGTGCCACCGTAAAGGGAAGGCCTGGGGCCAACGTCCTGACTTTC	TRBV24-1	.	TRBJ2-6	.
CASSHIRDPWRGEQYF	TGTGCCAGCAGCCACATCCGGGACCCCTGGAGGGGCGAGCAGTACTTC	TRBV11-2	.	TRBJ2-7	few
CAISLTSGGSTDTQYF	TGTGCCATCAGTCTGACTAGCGGGGGCAGCACAGATACGCAGTATTTT	TRBV10-3	TRBD2	TRBJ2-3	few
CASSIDRYEQFF	TGTGCCAGTAGTATAGATCGCTATGAGCAGTTCTTC	TRBV19	.	TRBJ2-1	.
CASSIDRWNQLQHF	TGTGCCAGTAGTATAGACCGGTGGAATCAGCTCCAGCATTTT	TRBV19	.	TRBJ1-5	.
CASSTLSGEGEKLFF	TGTGCCAGCAGTACGCTATCAGGGGAAGGTGAAAAACTGTTTTTT	TRBV12-3/TRBV12-4	.	TRBJ1-4	.
CASSISSDTQYF	TGCGCCAGCAGCATTAGCTCAGATACGCAGTATTTT	TRBV5-1	.	TRBJ2-3	.
CSARDGVAAYNEQYF	TGCAGTGCTAGAGATGGAGTAGCGGCCTACAATGAGCAGTACTTC	TRBV20-1	.	TRBJ2-5	.
CATSREWAGGNQPQHF	TGTGCCACCAGCAGAGAATGGGCAGGGGGCAATCAGCCCCAGCATTTT	TRBV15	.	TRBJ1-5	.
CASSPGPLQGSTGFF	TGTGCCAGCTCACCAGGGCCGTTACAGGGCTCAACGGGGTTCTTC	TRBV18	.	TRBJ2-1	.
CASSEDRGRYGHTF	TGTGCCAGCAGTGAGGACAGGGGCAGGTATGGCCACACCTTC	TRBV2	TRBD1	TRBJ1-2	.
CASSDTGGNYEQYF	TGTGCCAGCAGCGATACAGGGGGCAACTACGAGCAGTACTTC	TRBV7-9	TRBD1	TRBJ2-7	few
CSVGGQANNEQFF	TGCAGCGTTGGAGGACAAGCCAACAATGAGCAGTTCTTC	TRBV29-1	.	TRBJ2-1	.
CASSSDMETDAQYF	TGTGCCAGCAGTTCGGACATGGAAACAGATGCGCAGTATTTT	TRBV12-3/TRBV12-4	.	TRBJ2-3	.
CSVIQGYEQYF	TGCAGCGTTATACAGGGATACGAGCAGTACTTC	TRBV29-1	.	TRBJ2-7	many
CASSLGGWRTDTQYF	TGTGCCAGCAGCCTCGGGGGGTGGCGCACAGATACGCAGTATTTT	TRBV7-2	TRBD2	TRBJ2-3	.
CSARGPGGWAKNIQYF	TGCAGTGCTAGGGGTCCAGGGGGCTGGGCCAAAAACATTCAGTACTTC	TRBV20-1	TRBD1	TRBJ2-4	few
CATSDFGGTGHNTGELFF	TGTGCCACCAGTGATTTTGGTGGTACAGGACATAACACCGGGGAGCTGTTTTTT	TRBV24-1	.	TRBJ2-2	.
CASSFMGQGNTEAFF	TGTGCCAGCAGCTTTATGGGACAGGGGAACACTGAAGCTTTCTTT	TRBV27	TRBD1	TRBJ1-1	.
CSAHRVEGYGYTF	TGCAGTGCGCACAGGGTAGAGGGCTATGGCTACACCTTC	TRBV20-1	.	TRBJ1-2	.
CASSHGTGGGYGYTF	TGCGCCAGCAGCCACGGGACAGGGGGAGGCTATGGCTACACCTTC	TRBV4-1	TRBD1	TRBJ1-2	few
CASSGLPNNEQYF	TGTGCCTCATCGGGACTCCCCAATAATGAGCAGTACTTC	TRBV10-3	.	TRBJ2-7	.
CASSPVVGRGNNEQFF	TGCGCCAGCAGCCCCGTTGTCGGGAGAGGAAACAATGAGCAGTTCTTC	TRBV5-1	.	TRBJ2-1	.
CASSYSLASEQFF	TGTGCCAGCAGTTACTCTCTAGCTTCTGAGCAGTTCTTC	TRBV6-2/TRBV6-3	.	TRBJ2-1	many
CASSKPGTGGQPQHF	TGTGCCAGCAGCAAACCCGGGACAGGGGGACAGCCCCAGCATTTT	TRBV12-3/TRBV12-4	TRBD1	TRBJ1-5	few
CASSLVRTSGGAYTDTQYF	TGCGCCAGCAGCTTGGTTCGGACTAGCGGGGGGGCCTACACAGATACGCAGTATTTT	TRBV5-1	TRBD2	TRBJ2-3	few
CASSQDPDSSYEQYF	TGTGCCAGCAGCCAAGATCCGGACAGCTCCTACGAGCAGTACTTC	TRBV4-2	.	TRBJ2-7	many
CASSLRLAGAEQYF	TGTGCCAGCAGTTTAAGGCTAGCGGGAGCCGAGCAGTACTTC	TRBV6-2/TRBV6-3	TRBD2	TRBJ2-7	many
CASSRGGAGTNEKLFF	TGTGCCAGCAGCCGCGGGGGCGCCGGAACTAATGAAAAACTGTTTTTT	TRBV6-1	.	TRBJ1-4	.
CASSPRRLAGTDTQYF	TGTGCCAGCAGTCCCCGACGACTAGCGGGAACAGATACGCAGTATTTT	TRBV7-8	TRBD2	TRBJ2-3	.
CSARGGNGRTSTDTQYF	TGCAGTGCTAGAGGGGGTAACGGGAGAACTAGCACAGATACGCAGTATTTT	TRBV20-1	.	TRBJ2-3	.
CASTYGHSSSYEQYF	TGCGCCAGCACCTACGGACACTCGAGCTCCTACGAGCAGTACTTC	TRBV5-1	.	TRBJ2-7	few
CASSLAAGYEEQYF	TGCGCCAGCAGCTTGGCAGCGGGATATGAGGAGCAGTACTTC	TRBV5-1	TRBD2	TRBJ2-7	.
CASSSARTVQETQYF	TGTGCCAGCAGTTCAGCACGGACAGTCCAAGAGACCCAGTACTTC	TRBV28	.	TRBJ2-5	many
CASSHFGGSGGYTEAFF	TGCGCCAGCAGTCACTTTGGTGGGTCCGGGGGGTACACTGAAGCTTTCTTT	TRBV5-1	.	TRBJ1-1	.
CASSVTGALFYGYTF	TGTGCCAGCAGCGTAACAGGGGCCCTATTCTATGGCTACACCTTC	TRBV9	TRBD1	TRBJ1-2	.
CARNRGRGGNTEAFF	TGTGCCAGAAATAGGGGGCGCGGCGGGAACACTGAAGCTTTCTTT	TRBV2	TRBD1	TRBJ1-1	.
CASSQDPPTSGSSYEQYF	TGCGCCAGCAGCCAAGATCCCCCAACTAGCGGGAGTTCCTACGAGCAGTACTTC	TRBV4-1	TRBD2	TRBJ2-7	.
CASSLEGSRYNEQYF	TGTGCCAGCAGTTTAGAAGGGTCCCGCTACAATGAGCAGTACTTC	TRBV12-3/TRBV12-4	.	TRBJ2-7	.
CASIPGAGANVLTF	TGTGCCAGCATCCCGGGGGCCGGGGCCAACGTCCTGACTTTC	TRBV12-3/TRBV12-4	.	TRBJ2-6	few
CSVEYRGSYNEQFF	TGCAGCGTTGAATACAGGGGATCCTACAATGAGCAGTTCTTC	TRBV29-1	TRBD1	TRBJ2-1	few
CASSLAGEVETQYF	TGCGCCAGCAGCCTAGCGGGAGAGGTAGAGACCCAGTACTTC	TRBV5-1	TRBD2	TRBJ2-5	few
CASSQKRGNSNQPQHF	TGCGCCAGCAGCCAAAAGCGAGGGAATAGCAATCAGCCCCAGCATTTT	TRBV4-1	.	TRBJ1-5	few
CASSHRDRVQETQYF	TGTGCCAGCAGTCACCGGGACAGGGTCCAAGAGACCCAGTACTTC	TRBV6-1	TRBD1	TRBJ2-5	few
CASSLVATTVKNIQYF	TGTGCCAGCAGCCTTGTGGCCACGACAGTAAAAAACATTCAGTACTTC	TRBV4-2	.	TRBJ2-4	many
CSTGQGAVGTEAFF	TGCAGTACCGGACAGGGGGCGGTTGGCACTGAAGCTTTCTTT	TRBV20-1	TRBD1	TRBJ1-1	.
CSASMVPRTTFLYNEQFF	TGCAGTGCTAGTATGGTCCCCCGGACTACCTTTCTCTACAATGAGCAGTTCTTC	TRBV20-1	.	TRBJ2-1	.
CASRPSGRASYEQYF	TGTGCCAGCAGACCCAGCGGGAGGGCCTCCTACGAGCAGTACTTC	TRBV6-5	TRBD2	TRBJ2-7	.